One sample yielded the 18 T cell receptor beta chains listed below, sequenced in a study of tumor-infiltrating lymphocytes in primary liver carcinoma. Starting from around 500 ng of total RNA, TCR beta cDNA was produced with a primer in the constant region. Library construction for TCR beta comprised three nested multiplex PCR rounds performed with slightly modified ARM-PCR. Primers for the first two PCR rounds were TRBV1-TRBV30 forward primers and a C-beta reverse primer (about 11 cycles per round). TCRdb itself ran the multiplex PCR reads through MiXCR, one entry per CDR3 protein. The table records approximately 100,000 distinct CDR3 sequences, approximately 70% of them present only once. From roughly 20-30 mg of unsorted bulk tissue, DNA and RNA were co-extracted together. Source material: liver tumor tissue from sampling region 2. Subset described: tumor region T2, inferior pole. The receptor set was obtained from a woman aged 60-75 years with primary liver carcinoma and hepatitis B virus infection.

With regard to this clonotype: This may be a read error, as it is one base from a much larger clone. This likely comes from a read error, as the CDR3 has no conserved phenylalanine or tryptophan at its end. J is TRBJ2-3 and V is TRBV5-4; D not resolved. CDR1 SGHNT and CDR2 YYREEE come from the germline V gene (reference sequence). The length of the CDR3 is 13 residues. Trimming removed 5 bases at V and 2 bases at J, with 9 bases between. CDR3 coding DNA: TGTGCCAGCAGTATCGAACCCACAGATACGCAGTATCTT. Translation gives CASSIEPTDTQYL.

Of note for this clonotype: Because it lacks the conserved phenylalanine or tryptophan at the end, this CDR3 is likely a read error. The genes are TRBV11-2 and TRBJ2-1; D remains ambiguous. The length of the CDR3 is 14 residues. Trimming left V 6 bases short and J 10 bases short, with 19 bases between. CDR1 and CDR2 (germline): SGHAT, FQNNGV. CDR3 in DNA: TGTGCCAGCAGTCCAGAGTCGAGCTATAGGGAGCAGTTCTAC. Translation gives CASSPESSYREQFY.

A word on this clonotype: Given a much more abundant clone one base away, this may be a read error. The chain employs TRBV5-5 and TRBJ2-5; 7 bases map to TRBD1. Germline V gene data show CDR1 as SGHKS and CDR2 as YYEKEE (reference sequence). The V segment lost 4 bases and the J segment 0 bases; nucleotides outside the gene matches: 9. The CDR3 loop spans 16 amino acids. The CDR3, as DNA: TGTGCCAGCAGCCCACCGACAGGGAGCTACCAAGAGACCCAGTACTTC. It encodes CASSPPTGSYQETQYF. Filled out from reference TRBV5-5 and TRBJ2-5, the complete variable domain reads DAGVTQSPTHLIKTRGQQVTLRCSPISGHKSVSWYQQVLGQGPQFIFQYYEKEERGRGNFPDRFSARQFPNYSSELNVNALLLGDSALYLCASSPPTGSYQETQYFGPGTRLLVL.

For this clonotype: The junction does not match germline at one end; this may be a read error. The J gene is TRBJ1-1, the V gene TRBV5-1, with D uncertain. This CDR3 is 14 amino acids long. Germline values: CDR1 SGHRS, CDR2 YFSETQ. The CDR3 coding sequence is TGCGCCAGCAGCCCTGGGAGAGCGTACACCGAAGCTTTCTTT. It specifies CASSPGRAYTEAFF.

V is TRBV29-1 and J is TRBJ2-7; a possible D gene is TRBD1 (6 bases). Looked up from germline, CDR1 is SQVTM and CDR2 is ANQGSEA. The length of the CDR3 is 12 residues. V lost 7 bases and J 6 bases, leaving 16 bases between the germline ends. The CDR3 DNA follows: TGCAGCGCCGGGACATGGAATACCGAGCAGTACTTC. Its translation: CSAGTWNTEQYF.

CDR3 protein: CASGPIAGGNQPQHF. The CDR3 DNA reads TGTGCCAGCGGACCTATAGCGGGGGGTAATCAGCCCCAGCATTTT. V is TRBV4-2 and J is TRBJ1-5; D may be TRBD1 (5 bases). In germline, CDR1 is LGHNA, CDR2 YNFKEQ. Between the trimmed V and J ends, which lost 8 bases and 4 bases, there was a span of 18 bases. This CDR3 has 15 residues.

With regard to this clonotype: A much larger clone differs from this one at a single base, so this may be a read error. This rearrangement joins TRBV13 to TRBJ2-5; TRBD2 matches 14 bases. Germline CDR1 PRHDT, CDR2 FYEKMQ (reference sequence). CDR3 length equals 17 residues. V trimming: 3 bases; J trimming: 5 bases; junction bases outside the gene matches: 8. The CDR3 protein is CASSFRTSGRSRETQYF. The CDR3 DNA follows: TGTGCCAGCAGCTTCCGGACTAGCGGGAGGAGTAGGGAGACCCAGTACTTC.

Worth noting for this clonotype: The germline gene is not matched at one end of the junction; a read error may be the cause. The J gene is TRBJ2-2, the V gene TRBV11-2; D is perhaps TRBD2 (6 bases). The CDR3 runs to 16 residues. Germline V gene lookup returns CDR1 SGHAT and CDR2 FQNNGV. The CDR3 sequence: CASRVSSGLAGGELFF. The CDR3 nucleotides read TGTGCCAGCAGGGTAAGCTCGGGGCTAGCTGGCGGGGAGTTGTTTTTT.

In the case of this clonotype: Just one base apart from a much larger clone, this may be a read error. This rearrangement joins TRBV28 to TRBJ2-7; no definite D call. This CDR3 spans 13 amino acids. Germline values: CDR1 MDHEN, CDR2 SYDVKM. CDR3: CSSSSQTEYEQYF. CDR3 nucleotide sequence: TGTTCCAGCAGTTCCCAGACTGAATACGAGCAGTACTTC.

Comment on this clonotype: It may be a read error: a sequence one base away is much more abundant. The chain carries TRBV5-6 and TRBJ2-3; TRBD1 matches 8 bases. Germline V lookup: CDR1 SGHDT, CDR2 YYEEEE. V shed 0 bases and J 5 bases; nucleotides not matched to a gene: 5. The CDR3 is 15 amino acids. The CDR3, as DNA: TGTGCCAGCAGCTTGGGACAGGGGTACAAAGATACGCAGTATTTT. Protein: CASSLGQGYKDTQYF.

Only one count was recorded for this clonotype. At one boundary the junction diverges from the germline segment, which might be a read error. The V call is TRBV4-2, the J call TRBJ2-7; no reliable D call. This CDR3 has 14 amino acids. Germline CDR1 reads LGHNA; CDR2 reads YNFKEQ. For the CDR3, the DNA is TGTGACAGCAGCCAAGATTCTCGCCACTACGAGCAGTACTTC. It yields the protein CDSSQDSRHYEQYF.

V gene TRBV11-2 combines with J gene TRBJ1-3; no firm D call. The CDR3 runs to 13 residues. V was trimmed by 2 bases and J by 6 bases, leaving 8 bases between them. Germline-derived CDR1 and CDR2 are SGHAT and FQNNGV. CDR3 amino acids: CASSLPDINTIYF. CDR3 in DNA: TGTGCCAGCAGCTTACCAGATATAAACACCATATATTTT.

This clonotype was detected many times. The chain is built from TRBV5-1 and TRBJ1-1; D is undetermined. CDR1 is SGHRS, CDR2 YFSETQ, per germline. CDR3 size: 12 residues. V was shortened by 0 bases and J by 5 bases, with 5 bases between the two germline ends. In DNA form, the CDR3 reads TGCGCCAGCAGCTTGGAGGCGACTGAAGCTTTCTTT. It encodes CASSLEATEAFF.

As for this clonotype: One end of the junction is discordant with germline, which a read error may explain. The V gene is TRBV11-2, the J gene TRBJ2-1, with D perhaps TRBD2 (7 bases). The CDR3 runs 14 residues. Germline V gene sequence: CDR1 SGHAT, CDR2 FQNNGV. The CDR3 DNA is TGTGCCAGCAGCGTGGGGGGGACATACAATGAGCATTTCTTC. The encoded protein is CASSVGGTYNEHFF.

Worth noting for this clonotype: This sequence may be a read error, since a much larger clone differs from it by one base. No DNA is shown, since the ends of the CDR3 on it are uncertain; the CDR3 is the one TCRdb lists. This chain uses TRBV29-1 with TRBJ2-2; the table's D call of TRBD1 was not tested on the DNA. The CDR3 has 13 amino acids, counting both end residues. CDR1 is SQVTM, CDR2 ANQGSEA, per germline. CDR3 amino acids: CSVGQGANGELLF.

In this sample, this clonotype is medium-sized (0.01 to 0.1%). The V call is TRBV7-9, the J call TRBJ2-7; D gene uncertain. V was trimmed by 5 bases and J by 6 bases, leaving 8 bases between them. The CDR3 sequence is 11 residues long. Germline CDR1 SEHNR, CDR2 FQNEAQ (reference sequence). In nucleotides, the CDR3 is TGTGCCAGCAGCCCCCTCTCCGAGCAGTACTTC. Translated, it gives CASSPLSEQYF.

The count of this clonotype is one. One end of the junction does not line up with germline, which may come from a read error. V is TRBV4-1 and J is TRBJ2-2; D is uncertain. Germline CDR1 and CDR2: MGHRA and YSYEKL. This CDR3 has 16 amino acids. The CDR3 loop is CATSDEVAANTGELFF. The CDR3 nucleotides read TGCGCCACCAGCGATGAGGTGGCGGCGAACACCGGGGAGCTGTTTTTT.

The count of this clonotype is one. This chain connects TRBV29-1 to TRBJ2-3; D is unclear. This CDR3 has 11 residues. Trimming pared 7 bases from V and 6 bases from J, leaving 11 bases between. The germline CDR1 and CDR2 sequences are SQVTM and ANQGSEA. The CDR3 sequence: CSAEQRDTQYF. The DNA for the CDR3 is TGCAGCGCTGAGCAGAGGGATACGCAGTATTTT.